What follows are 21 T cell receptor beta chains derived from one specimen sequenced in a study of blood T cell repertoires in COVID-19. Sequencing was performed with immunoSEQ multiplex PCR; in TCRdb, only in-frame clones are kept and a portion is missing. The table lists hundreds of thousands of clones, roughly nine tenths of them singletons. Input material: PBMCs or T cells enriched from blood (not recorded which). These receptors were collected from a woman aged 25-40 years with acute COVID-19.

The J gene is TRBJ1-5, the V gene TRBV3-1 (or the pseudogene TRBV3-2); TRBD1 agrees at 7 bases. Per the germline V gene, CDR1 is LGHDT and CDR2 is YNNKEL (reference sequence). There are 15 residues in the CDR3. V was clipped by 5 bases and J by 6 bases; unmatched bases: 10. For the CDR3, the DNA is TGTGCCAGCAGCTCTGACAGGGAGATGGGTCAGCCCCAGCATTTT. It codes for CASSSDREMGQPQHF.

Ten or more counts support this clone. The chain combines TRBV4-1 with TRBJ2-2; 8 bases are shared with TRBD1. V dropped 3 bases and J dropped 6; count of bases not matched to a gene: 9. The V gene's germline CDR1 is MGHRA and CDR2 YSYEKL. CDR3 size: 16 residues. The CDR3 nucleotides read TGCGCCAGCAGCCAGGAGGGGACAGGCAGGGCCGGGGAGCTGTTTTTT. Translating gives CASSQEGTGRAGELFF.

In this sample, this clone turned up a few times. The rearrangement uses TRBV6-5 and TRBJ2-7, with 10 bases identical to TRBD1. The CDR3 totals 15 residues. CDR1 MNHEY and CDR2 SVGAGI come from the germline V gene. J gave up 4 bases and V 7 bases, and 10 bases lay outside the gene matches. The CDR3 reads CASTYPGTGVYEQYF. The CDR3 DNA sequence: TGTGCCAGCACCTACCCCGGGACAGGGGTTTACGAGCAGTACTTC.

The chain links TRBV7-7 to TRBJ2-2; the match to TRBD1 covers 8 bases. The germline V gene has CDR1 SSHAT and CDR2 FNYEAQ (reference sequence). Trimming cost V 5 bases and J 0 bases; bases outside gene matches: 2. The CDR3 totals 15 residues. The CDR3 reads CASSPGQANTGELFF. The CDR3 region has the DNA TGTGCCAGCAGCCCGGGACAGGCGAACACCGGGGAGCTGTTTTTT. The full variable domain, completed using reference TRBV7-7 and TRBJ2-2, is GAGVSQSPRYKVTKRGQDVTLRCDPISSHATLYWYQQALGQGPEFLTYFNYEAQPDKSGLPSDRFSAERPEGSISTLTIQRTEQRDSAMYRCASSPGQANTGELFFGEGSRLTVL.

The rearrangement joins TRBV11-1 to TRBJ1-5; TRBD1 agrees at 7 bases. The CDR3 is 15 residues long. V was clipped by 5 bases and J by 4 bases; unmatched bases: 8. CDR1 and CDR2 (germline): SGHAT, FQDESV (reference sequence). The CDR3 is CASSVDRGHNQPQHF. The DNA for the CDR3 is TGTGCCAGCAGCGTTGATAGGGGGCATAATCAGCCCCAGCATTTT.

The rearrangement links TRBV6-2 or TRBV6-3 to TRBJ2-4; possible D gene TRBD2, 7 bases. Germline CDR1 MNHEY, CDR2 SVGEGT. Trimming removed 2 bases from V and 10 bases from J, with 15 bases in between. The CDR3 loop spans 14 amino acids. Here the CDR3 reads CASSYGGGGRIQYF. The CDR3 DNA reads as TGTGCCAGCAGTTACGGGGGCGGGGGCCGGATTCAGTACTTC.

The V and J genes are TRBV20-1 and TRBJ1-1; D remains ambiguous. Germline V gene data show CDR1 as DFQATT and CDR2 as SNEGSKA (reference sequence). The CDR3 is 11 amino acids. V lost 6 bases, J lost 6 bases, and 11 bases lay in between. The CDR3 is CSAPRNAEAFF. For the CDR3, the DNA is TGCAGTGCACCTAGAAACGCTGAAGCTTTCTTT.

Here the CDR3 DNA reads TGTGCCAGAAGCTCTCACAGGGGGCGACTGAACACCGGGGAGCTGTTTTTT. Amino acid sequence: CARSSHRGRLNTGELFF. This sequence joins TRBV5-3 and TRBJ2-2, with 9 positions matching TRBD1. TRBV5-3 is filed as an ORF, its function uncertain. The CDR3 is made up of 17 amino acids. The V and J ends lost 3 bases and 1 base, in that order; junction bases with no gene match: 7.

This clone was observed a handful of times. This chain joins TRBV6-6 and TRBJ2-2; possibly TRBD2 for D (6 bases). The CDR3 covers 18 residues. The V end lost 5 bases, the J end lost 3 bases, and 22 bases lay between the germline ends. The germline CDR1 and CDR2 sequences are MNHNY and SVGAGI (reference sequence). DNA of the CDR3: TGTGCCAGCAGTCTTCGTCCTTCGGGGACTCGGTACACCGGGGAGCTGTTTTTT. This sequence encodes CASSLRPSGTRYTGELFF.

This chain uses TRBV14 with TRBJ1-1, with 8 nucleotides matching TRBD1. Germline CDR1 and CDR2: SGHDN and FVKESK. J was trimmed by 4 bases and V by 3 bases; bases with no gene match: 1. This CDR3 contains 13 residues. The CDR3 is CASSQGTGTEAFF. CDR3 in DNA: TGTGCCAGCAGCCAGGGGACAGGCACTGAAGCTTTCTTT.

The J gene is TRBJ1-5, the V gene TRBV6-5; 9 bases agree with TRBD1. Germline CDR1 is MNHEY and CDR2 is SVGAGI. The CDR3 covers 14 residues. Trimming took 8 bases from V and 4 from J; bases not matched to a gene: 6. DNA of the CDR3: TGTGCCAGCGGCGAGACAGGGGGGAATCAGCCCCAGCATTTT. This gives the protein CASGETGGNQPQHF.

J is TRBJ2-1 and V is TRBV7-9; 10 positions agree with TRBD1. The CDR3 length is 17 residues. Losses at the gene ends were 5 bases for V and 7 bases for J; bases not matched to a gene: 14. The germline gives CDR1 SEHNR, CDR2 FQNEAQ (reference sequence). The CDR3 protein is CASSPIARDRGVNEQFF. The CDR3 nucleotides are TGTGCCAGCAGCCCGATAGCTCGGGACAGGGGAGTGAATGAGCAGTTCTTC.

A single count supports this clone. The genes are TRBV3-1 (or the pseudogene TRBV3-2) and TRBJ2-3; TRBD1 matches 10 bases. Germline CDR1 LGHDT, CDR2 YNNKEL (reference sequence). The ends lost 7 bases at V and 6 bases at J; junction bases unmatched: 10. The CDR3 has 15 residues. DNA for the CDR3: TGTGCCAGCACCCGACGACAGGGGGCGTCCGATACGCAGTATTTT. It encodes CASTRRQGASDTQYF.

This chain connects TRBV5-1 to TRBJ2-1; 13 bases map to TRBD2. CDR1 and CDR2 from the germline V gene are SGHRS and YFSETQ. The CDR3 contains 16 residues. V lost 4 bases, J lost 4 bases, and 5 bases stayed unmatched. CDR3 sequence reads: CASSPTSGGAYNEQFF. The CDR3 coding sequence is TGCGCCAGCAGCCCTACTAGCGGGGGGGCTTACAATGAGCAGTTCTTC.

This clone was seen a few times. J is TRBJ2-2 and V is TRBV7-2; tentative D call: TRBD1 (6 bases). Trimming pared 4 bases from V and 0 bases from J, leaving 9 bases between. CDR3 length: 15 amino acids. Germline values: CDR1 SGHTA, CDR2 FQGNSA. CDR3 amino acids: CASSSRTANTGELFF. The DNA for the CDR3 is TGTGCCAGCAGCTCGCGGACAGCGAACACCGGGGAGCTGTTTTTT.

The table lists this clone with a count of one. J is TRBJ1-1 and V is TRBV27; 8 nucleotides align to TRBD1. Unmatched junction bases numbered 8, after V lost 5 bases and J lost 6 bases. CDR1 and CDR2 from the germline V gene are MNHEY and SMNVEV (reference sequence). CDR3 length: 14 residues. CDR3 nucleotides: TGTGCCAGCAGTACCCGACAGGGGCAGGCTGAAGCTTTCTTT. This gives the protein CASSTRQGQAEAFF.

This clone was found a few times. The CDR3 coding sequence is TGTGCCAGCAGTGAATTCCCCCGACAGCCCGGTTTGTACAATGAGCAGTTCTTC. Its protein product is CASSEFPRQPGLYNEQFF. V is TRBV25-1 and J is TRBJ2-1; D is possibly TRBD1 (5 bases). In germline, CDR1 is MGHDK, CDR2 SYGVNS. The CDR3 runs 18 residues. V was trimmed by 1 base and J by 4 bases, leaving 20 bases between them.

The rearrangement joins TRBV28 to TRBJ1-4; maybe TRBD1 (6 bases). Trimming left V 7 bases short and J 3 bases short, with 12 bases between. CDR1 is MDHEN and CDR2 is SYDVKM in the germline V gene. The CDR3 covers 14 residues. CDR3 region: CASKKDRSNEKLFF. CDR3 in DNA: TGTGCCAGCAAAAAAGACAGGTCTAATGAAAAACTGTTTTTT.

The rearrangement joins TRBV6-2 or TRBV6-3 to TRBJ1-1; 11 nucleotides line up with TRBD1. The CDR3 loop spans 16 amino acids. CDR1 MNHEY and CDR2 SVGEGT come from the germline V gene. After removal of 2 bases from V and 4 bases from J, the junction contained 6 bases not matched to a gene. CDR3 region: CASSYESGTGGTEAFF. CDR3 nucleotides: TGTGCCAGCAGTTACGAGTCTGGGACAGGGGGCACTGAAGCTTTCTTT.

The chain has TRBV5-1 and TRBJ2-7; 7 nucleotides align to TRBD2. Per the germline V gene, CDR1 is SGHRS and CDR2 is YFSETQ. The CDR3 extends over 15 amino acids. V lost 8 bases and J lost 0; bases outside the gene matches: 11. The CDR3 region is CASREAAISSYEQYF. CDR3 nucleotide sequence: TGCGCCAGTCGGGAGGCAGCAATCAGCTCCTACGAGCAGTACTTC.

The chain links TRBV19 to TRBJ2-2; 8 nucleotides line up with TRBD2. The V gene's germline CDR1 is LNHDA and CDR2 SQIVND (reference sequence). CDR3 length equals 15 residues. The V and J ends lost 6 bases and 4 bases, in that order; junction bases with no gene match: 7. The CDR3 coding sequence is TGTGCCAGTAGGAAACCGGGGGGGCTCACCGGGGAGCTGTTTTTT. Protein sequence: CASRKPGGLTGELFF.